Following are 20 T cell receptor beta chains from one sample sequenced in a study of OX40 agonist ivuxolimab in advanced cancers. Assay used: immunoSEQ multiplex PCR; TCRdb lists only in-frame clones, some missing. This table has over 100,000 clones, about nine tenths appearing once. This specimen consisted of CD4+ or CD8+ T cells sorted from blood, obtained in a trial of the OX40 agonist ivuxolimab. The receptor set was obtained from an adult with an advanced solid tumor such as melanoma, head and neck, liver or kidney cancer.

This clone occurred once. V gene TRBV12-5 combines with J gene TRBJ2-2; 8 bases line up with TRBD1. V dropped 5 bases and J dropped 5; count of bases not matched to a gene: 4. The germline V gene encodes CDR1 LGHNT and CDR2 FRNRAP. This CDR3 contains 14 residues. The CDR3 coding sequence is TGTGCTAGTGGTGGAACAGGGGGAACCGGGGAGCTGTTTTTT. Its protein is CASGGTGGTGELFF.

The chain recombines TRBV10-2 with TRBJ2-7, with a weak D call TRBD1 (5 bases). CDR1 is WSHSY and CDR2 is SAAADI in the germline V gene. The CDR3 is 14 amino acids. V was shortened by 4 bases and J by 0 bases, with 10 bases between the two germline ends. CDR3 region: CASSGGHNSYEQYF. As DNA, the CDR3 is TGCGCCAGCAGTGGAGGACATAACTCCTACGAGCAGTACTTC.

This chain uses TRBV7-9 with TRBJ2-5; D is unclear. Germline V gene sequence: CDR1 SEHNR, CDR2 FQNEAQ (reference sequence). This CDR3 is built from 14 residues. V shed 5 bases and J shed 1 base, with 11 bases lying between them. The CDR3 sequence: CASSDGLLQETQYF. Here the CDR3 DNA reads TGTGCCAGCAGCGATGGTCTACTCCAAGAGACCCAGTACTTC.

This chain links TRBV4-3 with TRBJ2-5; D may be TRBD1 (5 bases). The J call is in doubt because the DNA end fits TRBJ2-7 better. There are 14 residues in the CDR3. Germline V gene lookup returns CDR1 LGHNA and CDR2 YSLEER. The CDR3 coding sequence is TGCGCCAGCAGCCTCACCCAGGGCCCCTACGAGCAGTACTTC. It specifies CASSLTQGPYEQYF.

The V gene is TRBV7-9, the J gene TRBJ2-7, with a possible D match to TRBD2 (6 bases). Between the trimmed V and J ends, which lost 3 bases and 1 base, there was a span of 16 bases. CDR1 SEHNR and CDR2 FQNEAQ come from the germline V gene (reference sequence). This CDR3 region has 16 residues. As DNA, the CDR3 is TGTGCCAGCAGCTTGACCGGCGGGGTCTATTCCTACGAGCAGTACTTC. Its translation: CASSLTGGVYSYEQYF.

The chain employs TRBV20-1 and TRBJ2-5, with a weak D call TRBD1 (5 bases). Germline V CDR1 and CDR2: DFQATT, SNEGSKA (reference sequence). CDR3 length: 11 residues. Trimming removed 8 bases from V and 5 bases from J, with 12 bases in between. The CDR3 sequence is CSHTGPETQYF. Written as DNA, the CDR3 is TGCAGTCACACAGGTCCTGAGACCCAGTACTTC.

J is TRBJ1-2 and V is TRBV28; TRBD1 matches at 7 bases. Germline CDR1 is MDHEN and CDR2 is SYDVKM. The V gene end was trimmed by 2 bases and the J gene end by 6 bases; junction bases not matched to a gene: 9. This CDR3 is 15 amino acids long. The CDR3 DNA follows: TGTGCCAGCAGTTTAATCGGGAGGGGGCCAAATGGCTACACCTTC. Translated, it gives CASSLIGRGPNGYTF.

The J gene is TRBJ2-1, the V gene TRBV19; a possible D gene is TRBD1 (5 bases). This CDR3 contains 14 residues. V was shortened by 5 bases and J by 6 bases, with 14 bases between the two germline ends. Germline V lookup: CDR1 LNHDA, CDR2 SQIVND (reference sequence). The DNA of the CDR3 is TGTGCCAGTAGTTCCCAGGGCTTGACCAATGAGCAGTTCTTC. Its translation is CASSSQGLTNEQFF.

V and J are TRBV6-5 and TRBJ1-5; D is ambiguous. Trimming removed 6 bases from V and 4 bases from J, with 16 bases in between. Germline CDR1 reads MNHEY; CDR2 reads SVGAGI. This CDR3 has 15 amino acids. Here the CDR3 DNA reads TGTGCCAGCAGCCCGAGAGGCCGGCAGAATCAGCCCCAGCATTTT. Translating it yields CASSPRGRQNQPQHF.

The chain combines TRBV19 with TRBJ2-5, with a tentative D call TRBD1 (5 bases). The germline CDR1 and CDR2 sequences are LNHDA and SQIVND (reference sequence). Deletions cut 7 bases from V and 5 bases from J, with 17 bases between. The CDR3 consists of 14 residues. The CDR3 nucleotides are TGTGCCAGTACCGGACAAGTTCAACCGGAGACCCAGTACTTC. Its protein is CASTGQVQPETQYF.

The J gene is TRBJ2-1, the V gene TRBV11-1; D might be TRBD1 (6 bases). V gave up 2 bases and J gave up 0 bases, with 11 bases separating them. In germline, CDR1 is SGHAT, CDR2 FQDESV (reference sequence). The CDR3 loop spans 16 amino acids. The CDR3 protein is CASSLSGDGSYNEQFF. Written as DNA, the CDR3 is TGTGCCAGCAGCTTATCAGGGGATGGCTCCTACAATGAGCAGTTCTTC.

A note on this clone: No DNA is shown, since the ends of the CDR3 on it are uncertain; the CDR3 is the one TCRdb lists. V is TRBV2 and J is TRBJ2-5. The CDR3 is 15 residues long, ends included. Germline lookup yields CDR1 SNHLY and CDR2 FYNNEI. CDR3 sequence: CASILGTSPQETQYF.

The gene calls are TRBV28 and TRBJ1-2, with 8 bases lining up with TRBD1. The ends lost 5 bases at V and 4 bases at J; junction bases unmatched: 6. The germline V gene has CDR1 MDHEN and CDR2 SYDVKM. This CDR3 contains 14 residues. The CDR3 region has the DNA TGTGCCAGCAGTACCCTGACAGGGGCCTATGGCTACACCTTC. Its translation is CASSTLTGAYGYTF.

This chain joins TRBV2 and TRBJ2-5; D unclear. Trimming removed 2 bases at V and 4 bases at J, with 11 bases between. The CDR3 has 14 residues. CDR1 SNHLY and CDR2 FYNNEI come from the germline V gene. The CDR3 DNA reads TGTGCCAGCAGTGAATCAACACACAGAGAGACCCAGTACTTC. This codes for CASSESTHRETQYF.

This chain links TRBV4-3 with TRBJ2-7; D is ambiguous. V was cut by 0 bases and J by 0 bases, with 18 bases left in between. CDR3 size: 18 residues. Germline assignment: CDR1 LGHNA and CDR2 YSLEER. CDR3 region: CASSQELSGSSFSYEQYF. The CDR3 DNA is TGCGCCAGCAGCCAAGAATTATCAGGCAGTTCTTTCTCCTACGAGCAGTACTTC.

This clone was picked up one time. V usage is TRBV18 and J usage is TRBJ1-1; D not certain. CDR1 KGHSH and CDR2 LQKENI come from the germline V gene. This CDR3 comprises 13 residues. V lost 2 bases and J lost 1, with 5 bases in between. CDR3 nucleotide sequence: TGTGCCAGCTCACCAATGAAGAACACTGAAGCTTTCTTT. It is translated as CASSPMKNTEAFF.

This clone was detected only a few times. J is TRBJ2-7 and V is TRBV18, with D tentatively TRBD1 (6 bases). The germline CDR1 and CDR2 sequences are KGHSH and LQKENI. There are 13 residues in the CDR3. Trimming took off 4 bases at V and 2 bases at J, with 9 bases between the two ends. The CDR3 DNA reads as TGTGCCAGCTCACGGACAGTAACCTACGAGCAGTACTTC. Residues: CASSRTVTYEQYF.

In DNA, the CDR3 is TGTGCCAGCAGCCCCGGACAGGGAACAGATACGCAGTATTTT. Translation: CASSPGQGTDTQYF. The chain employs TRBV7-2 and TRBJ2-3, with 8 positions matching TRBD1. Germline-derived CDR1 and CDR2 are SGHTA and FQGNSA. V shed 5 bases, J shed 3 bases, and the junction held 4 bases outside the gene matches. The CDR3 has 14 amino acids.

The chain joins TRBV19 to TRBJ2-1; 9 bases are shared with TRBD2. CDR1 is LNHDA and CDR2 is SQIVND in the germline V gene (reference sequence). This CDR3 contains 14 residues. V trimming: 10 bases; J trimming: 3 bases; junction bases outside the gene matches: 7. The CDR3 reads CATKLAGDYNEQFF. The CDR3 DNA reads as TGTGCCACGAAACTAGCGGGCGACTACAATGAGCAGTTCTTC.

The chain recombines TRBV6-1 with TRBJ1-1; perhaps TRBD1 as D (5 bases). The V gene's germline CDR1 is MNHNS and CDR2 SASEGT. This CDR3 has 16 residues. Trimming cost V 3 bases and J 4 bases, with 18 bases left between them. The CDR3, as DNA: TGTGCCAGCAGTGAGTGGGGGATGGGTCTTAGCACTGAAGCTTTCTTT. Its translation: CASSEWGMGLSTEAFF.